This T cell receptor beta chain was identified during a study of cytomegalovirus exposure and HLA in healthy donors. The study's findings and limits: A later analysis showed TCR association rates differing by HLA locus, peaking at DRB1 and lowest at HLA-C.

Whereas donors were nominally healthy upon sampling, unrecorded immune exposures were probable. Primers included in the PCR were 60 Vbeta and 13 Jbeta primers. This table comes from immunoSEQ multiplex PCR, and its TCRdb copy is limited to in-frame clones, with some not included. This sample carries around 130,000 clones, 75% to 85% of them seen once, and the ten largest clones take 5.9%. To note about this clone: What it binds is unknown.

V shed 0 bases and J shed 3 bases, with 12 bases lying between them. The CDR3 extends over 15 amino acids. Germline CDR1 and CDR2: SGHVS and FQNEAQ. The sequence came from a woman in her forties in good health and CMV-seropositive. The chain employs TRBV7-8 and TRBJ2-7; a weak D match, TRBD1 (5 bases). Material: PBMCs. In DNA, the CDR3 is TGTGCCAGCAGCTTAGCGGCAGGGTGGCTCTACGAGCAGTACTTC. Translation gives CASSLAAGWLYEQYF.